Listed below are T cell receptor beta chains from one sample, sequenced in a study of technical replicates of blood from several donors. Sequencing used immunoSEQ multiplex PCR; TCRdb keeps in-frame clones, though not all of them. This sample has some 56,000 clones; just over 90% occur once, and the top ten carry about 4%. Sequenced: PBMCs. The receptors originated from a human donor in good health. Some clones in this sample may be carry-over from other donors' samples. Each CDR3 is given with its conserved first and last residue. A D gene is named only where the DNA matches it firmly. Clone size is shown for a subset of rows, as once, few, many or a class of expanded clone.

clone size | J gene | D gene | V gene | CDR3 protein | CDR3 DNA
. | TRBJ2-4 | TRBD2 | TRBV5-1 | CASSPSGTSSEIQYF | TGCGCCAGCAGCCCTAGCGGGACTAGTTCGGAGATTCAGTACTTC
. | TRBJ2-7 | TRBD2 | TRBV9 | CASSPAPGLAGGSYEQYF | TGTGCCAGCAGCCCCGCTCCGGGACTAGCGGGGGGTTCCTACGAGCAGTACTTC
. | TRBJ2-7 | . | TRBV4-2 | CASSQATGSPYEQYF | TGTGCCAGCAGCCAAGCGACAGGTTCCCCGTACGAGCAGTACTTC
. | TRBJ2-7 | TRBD2 | TRBV4-2 | CASSPGLAGDQDYEQYF | TGTGCCAGCAGCCCGGGACTAGCGGGAGATCAAGACTACGAGCAGTACTTC
once | TRBJ2-7 | TRBD2 | TRBV7-9 | CASSWNSGTSGTRAVEQYF | TGTGCCAGCAGCTGGAACTCCGGGACTAGCGGGACACGGGCGGTCGAGCAGTACTTC
. | TRBJ1-2 | . | TRBV6-5 | CASSKGPAGGYTF | TGTGCCAGCAGTAAAGGACCTGCGGGCGGCTACACCTTC
. | TRBJ2-3 | TRBD2 | TRBV5-4 | CASSVAGTITDTQYF | TGTGCCAGCAGCGTCGCCGGGACTATCACAGATACGCAGTATTTT
. | TRBJ2-3 | TRBD1 | TRBV6-1 | CASSEGDRGADTQYF | TGTGCCAGCAGTGAAGGGGACAGGGGAGCAGATACGCAGTATTTT
. | TRBJ1-1 | TRBD1 | TRBV4-2 | CASSQRTGGREIDTEAFF | TGTGCCAGCAGCCAAAGGACAGGGGGCCGAGAAATCGACACTGAAGCTTTCTTT
once | TRBJ1-1 | . | TRBV7-3 | CASSSQGQGAFF | TGTGCCAGCAGCTCCCAAGGGCAGGGGGCTTTCTTT
. | TRBJ2-5 | . | TRBV9 | CASSAGTVQYQETQYF | TGTGCCAGCAGCGCCGGGACTGTCCAGTACCAAGAGACCCAGTACTTC
. | TRBJ1-2 | . | TRBV6-1 | CASSEGTWAGYTF | TGTGCCAGCAGTGAAGGTACGTGGGCTGGCTACACCTTC
. | TRBJ2-7 | TRBD1 | TRBV7-8 | CASSSPGQGREQYF | TGTGCCAGCAGCTCACCGGGACAGGGACGCGAGCAGTACTTC
. | TRBJ1-2 | TRBD1 | TRBV27 | CASTSQGASGYTF | TGTGCCAGCACCTCACAGGGGGCCAGTGGCTACACCTTC
. | TRBJ1-1 | . | TRBV18 | CASSVDRLNTEAFF | TGTGCCAGCTCAGTGGACAGACTGAACACTGAAGCTTTCTTT
. | TRBJ1-6 | . | TRBV7-2 | CASSLVGQTRGALHF | TGTGCCAGCAGCTTAGTTGGACAGACTCGTGGGGCCCTCCACTTT
. | TRBJ2-4 | TRBD1 | TRBV4-3 | CASSQETRQGRKAKNIQYF | TGCGCCAGCAGCCAAGAAACCCGACAGGGGAGGAAAGCCAAAAACATTCAGTACTTC
. | TRBJ1-6 | TRBD1 | TRBV4-1 | CASSTSTGGSPLHF | TGCGCCAGCAGCACCTCGACAGGGGGGTCACCCCTCCACTTT
. | TRBJ2-7 | . | TRBV7-9 | CASSQDRTATYEQYF | TGCGCCAGCAGCCAAGATAGGACAGCCACCTACGAGCAGTACTTC
. | TRBJ2-1 | TRBD2 | TRBV5-1 | CASSLTAGGSGEQFF | TGCGCCAGCAGCTTGACCGCGGGGGGGTCGGGTGAGCAGTTCTTC
. | TRBJ1-2 | TRBD1 | TRBV7-9 | CASSLSGGRGYTF | TGTGCCAGCAGCTTATCAGGGGGCCGTGGCTACACCTTC
. | TRBJ2-3 | . | TRBV4-2 | CASSPSRNTQYF | TGTGCCAGCAGCCCCTCTAGGAATACGCAGTATTTT
. | TRBJ2-5 | TRBD2 | TRBV10-3 | CAISEPREGPQKTQYF | TGTGCCATCAGTGAGCCGCGGGAGGGACCTCAAAAGACCCAGTACTTC
. | TRBJ2-7 | . | TRBV7-6 | CASSLTGGSYEQYF | TGTGCCAGCAGCTTAACCGGGGGCTCCTACGAGCAGTACTTC
. | TRBJ2-7 | TRBD2 | TRBV4-1 | CASSQVPGLAGNYEQYF | TGCGCCAGCAGCCAAGTTCCGGGACTAGCGGGGAACTACGAGCAGTACTTC
once | TRBJ2-5 | TRBD1 | TRBV5-6 | CASSEPTGSQTQYF | TGTGCCAGCAGCGAACCGACAGGGTCTCAGACCCAGTACTTC
. | TRBJ1-2 | . | TRBV30 | CAWSDSNSNYGYTF | TGTGCCTGGAGTGACAGCAACTCTAACTATGGCTACACCTTC
. | TRBJ1-2 | . | TRBV19 | CASSPRGLAYGYTF | TGTGCCAGTAGTCCCCGGGGACTTGCCTATGGCTACACCTTC
few | TRBJ2-2 | TRBD2 | TRBV19 | CASSIWTSGSTGELFF | TGTGCCAGTAGTATCTGGACTAGCGGATCTACCGGGGAGCTGTTTTTT
. | TRBJ2-2 | TRBD1 | TRBV5-4 | CASSLVRTGSSTGELFF | TGTGCCAGCAGCTTGGTCAGGACAGGGTCGAGCACCGGGGAGCTGTTTTTT
many | TRBJ2-7 | . | TRBV7-2 | CASRLGGGSYEQYF | TGTGCCAGCAGATTAGGGGGCGGGAGCTACGAGCAGTACTTC
. | TRBJ2-1 | TRBD2 | TRBV7-7 | CASSPIRLAQYNEQFF | TGTGCCAGCAGCCCCATTAGACTAGCGCAGTACAATGAGCAGTTCTTC